These 21 T cell receptor beta chains were all obtained from the same sample, sequenced in a study of cytomegalovirus exposure and HLA in healthy donors. The study ran its PCR with 60 Vbeta and 13 Jbeta primers. Generated by immunoSEQ multiplex PCR, the TCRdb table keeps only in-frame clones and is missing some. The table lists 170,000 or so clones, over 70% of them singletons. Sequenced: PBMCs. The receptors originated from a man in his forties in good health and CMV-seronegative.

CDR3 DNA: TGTGCCAGCACCCCGTGGACAGGGGGCACAGATACGCAGTATTTT. Translated: CASTPWTGGTDTQYF. The rearrangement joins TRBV9 to TRBJ2-3; 9 bases agree with TRBD1. The CDR3 has 15 residues. The junction had 6 bases not matched to a gene; V was cut back by 6 bases and J by 1 base. The germline CDR1 and CDR2 sequences are SGDLS and YYNGEE.

In regard to this clone: The germline gene is not matched at one end of the junction; a read error may be the cause. Additional DNA sequences in this sample encode the identical CDR3. This chain links TRBV9 with TRBJ1-1; 9 bases are shared with TRBD1. The V gene's germline CDR1 is SGDLS and CDR2 YYNGEE. This CDR3 spans 15 amino acids. The CDR3 DNA reads as TGTGCTAGCAGCGCTTCGGGACAGGGTTCCACTGAAGCTTTCTTT. Translated, it gives CASSASGQGSTEAFF.

The rearrangement links TRBV27 to TRBJ2-1; maybe TRBD2 (7 bases). The germline gives CDR1 MNHEY, CDR2 SMNVEV (reference sequence). V gave up 0 bases and J gave up 6 bases, with 12 bases separating them. This CDR3 has 15 amino acids. The CDR3, as DNA: TGTGCCAGCAGTTTATCCCGGGGGGCACCCAATGAGCAGTTCTTC. Protein: CASSLSRGAPNEQFF.

This chain's CDR3 is CASSMTGGLPDTQYF. The CDR3 DNA reads TGTGCCAGTAGTATGACGGGAGGCCTTCCAGATACGCAGTATTTT. The J gene is TRBJ2-3, the V gene TRBV19; 7 bases align to TRBD2. The CDR3 extends over 15 amino acids. The J segment lost 4 bases and the V segment lost 3 bases, leaving 7 bases of the junction unmatched. Germline V gene sequence: CDR1 LNHDA, CDR2 SQIVND (reference sequence).

The rearrangement links TRBV10-3 to TRBJ2-3; D ambiguous. V lost 8 bases to trimming and J lost 2 bases, with 17 bases between them. Germline CDR1 reads ENHRY; CDR2 reads SYGVKD. CDR3 length equals 15 residues. CDR3 amino acids: CAIRKASGPTDTQYF. The CDR3 nucleotides read TGTGCCATCCGGAAGGCGAGTGGGCCCACAGATACGCAGTATTTT.

V gene TRBV6-5 combines with J gene TRBJ2-3; 10 bases are shared with TRBD1. The CDR3 runs to 13 residues. The J segment lost 1 base and the V segment lost 10 bases, leaving 2 bases of the junction unmatched. Per the germline V gene, CDR1 is MNHEY and CDR2 is SVGAGI. The CDR3 sequence: CATGTGGTDTQYF. As DNA, the CDR3 is TGTGCCACCGGGACAGGGGGCACAGATACGCAGTATTTT.

The rearrangement joins TRBV4-3 to TRBJ2-3, with 8 bases identical to TRBD2. Unmatched junction bases numbered 8, after V lost 0 bases and J lost 6 bases. Germline V lookup: CDR1 LGHNA, CDR2 YSLEER. The CDR3 spans 16 residues. The CDR3: CASSQDLGTRGDTQYF. The CDR3 nucleotides read TGCGCCAGCAGCCAAGATCTTGGGACTAGAGGGGATACGCAGTATTTT.

Written as DNA, the CDR3 is TGTGCCATCAGTGGACAGGATGTGTCTGAAGCTTTCTTT. Its protein is CAISGQDVSEAFF. This sequence joins TRBV10-3 and TRBJ1-1; D is possibly TRBD1 (6 bases). Deletions cut 4 bases from V and 6 bases from J, with 12 bases between. Germline V gene data show CDR1 as ENHRY and CDR2 as SYGVKD. The CDR3 sequence is 13 residues long.

This chain uses TRBV15 with TRBJ2-7; 9 nucleotides align to TRBD2. The CDR3 extends over 14 amino acids. Germline CDR1 reads LNHNV; CDR2 reads YYDKDF (reference sequence). V shed 6 bases and J 3 bases; nucleotides not matched to a gene: 6. CDR3 in amino acids: CATRNSGSNYEQYF. The CDR3 nucleotides read TGTGCCACCAGAAATAGCGGGAGTAACTACGAGCAGTACTTC.

V is TRBV18 and J is TRBJ1-1, with 10 bases identical to TRBD1. CDR1 and CDR2 from the germline V gene are KGHSH and LQKENI. The CDR3 is 16 amino acids. V was pared by 6 bases and J by 3 bases, with 10 bases of the junction left unmatched. The CDR3 loop is CASSPLTGGYDTEAFF. The CDR3 bases are TGTGCCAGCTCGCCCCTGACAGGGGGCTATGACACTGAAGCTTTCTTT.

The chain has TRBV4-1 and TRBJ2-3; 11 positions match TRBD2. With 4 bases clipped from V and 1 base from J, the junction kept 4 bases outside the gene matches. Germline-derived CDR1 and CDR2 are MGHRA and YSYEKL. The CDR3 is made up of 16 amino acids. CDR3 region: CASSRGLAGGTDTQYF. The DNA for the CDR3 is TGCGCCAGCAGCCGAGGACTAGCGGGTGGCACAGATACGCAGTATTTT.

The chain joins TRBV19 to TRBJ1-5, with 8 bases fitting TRBD1. Germline V gene sequence: CDR1 LNHDA, CDR2 SQIVND (reference sequence). The CDR3 loop spans 13 amino acids. Trimming at V came to 5 bases and at J to 5 bases, leaving 2 bases not matched to a gene. The CDR3, as DNA: TGTGCCAGTAGTTTGACAGGGGATCAGCCCCAGCATTTT. It codes for CASSLTGDQPQHF.

The chain has TRBV29-1 and TRBJ1-1; 8 bases map to TRBD1. V trimming: 4 bases; J trimming: 5 bases; junction bases outside the gene matches: 6. Germline CDR1 is SQVTM and CDR2 is ANQGSEA. This CDR3 region has 13 residues. The CDR3 protein is CSVAQGAKTEAFF. The CDR3 region has the DNA TGCAGCGTTGCTCAGGGGGCGAAAACTGAAGCTTTCTTT.

The rearrangement links TRBV15 to TRBJ1-6; D is perhaps TRBD1 (5 bases). Germline V gene lookup returns CDR1 LNHNV and CDR2 YYDKDF (reference sequence). This CDR3 comprises 16 residues. V dropped 2 bases and J dropped 5 bases, with 13 bases sitting between them. CDR3 in amino acids: CATSRPRGGHNSPLHF. CDR3 sequence (DNA): TGTGCCACCAGCAGACCCCGGGGGGGACATAATTCACCCCTCCACTTT.

The chain combines TRBV5-1 with TRBJ2-1; D gene uncertain. With 2 bases removed from V and 8 bases from J, the gap between germline ends came to 8 bases. The CDR3 length is 12 residues. The germline gives CDR1 SGHRS, CDR2 YFSETQ. CDR3 sequence (DNA): TGCGCCAGCAGCTTCCACAGAGATGAGCAGTTCTTC. It encodes CASSFHRDEQFF.

The genes are TRBV7-9 and TRBJ1-2; D is ambiguous. This CDR3 is 13 amino acids long. Trimming took off 5 bases at V and 8 bases at J, with 15 bases between the two ends. Germline values: CDR1 SEHNR, CDR2 FQNEAQ (reference sequence). The CDR3 loop is CASSPKSGYGYTF. CDR3 sequence (DNA): TGTGCCAGCAGCCCCAAGTCCGGTTACGGCTACACCTTC.

Concerning this clone: Other DNA sequences in the same sample also yield this CDR3. This chain uses TRBV29-1 with TRBJ1-2; TRBD1 matches at 10 bases. This CDR3 is built from 13 residues. Unmatched junction bases numbered 3, after V lost 4 bases and J lost 4 bases. CDR1 and CDR2 (germline): SQVTM, ANQGSEA. This CDR3 is CSVGDRGFYGYTF. Here the CDR3 DNA reads TGCAGCGTTGGGGACAGGGGTTTCTATGGCTACACCTTC.

The genes are TRBV19 and TRBJ1-1; 10 bases match TRBD1. Germline CDR1 is LNHDA and CDR2 is SQIVND (reference sequence). The CDR3 loop spans 13 amino acids. J gave up 6 bases and V 6 bases, and 4 bases lay outside the gene matches. The CDR3 spells CASSGQGGAEAFF. DNA for the CDR3: TGTGCCAGTAGCGGACAGGGGGGCGCTGAAGCTTTCTTT.

This clone was seen a handful of times. The chain joins TRBV7-2 to TRBJ2-4, with no clear D. V shed 1 base and J shed 6 bases, with 4 bases lying between them. In germline, CDR1 is SGHTA, CDR2 FQGNSA. The CDR3 is 12 residues long. CDR3 sequence (DNA): TGTGCCAGCAGCTTAGACAGAAACATTCAGTACTTC. Translating it yields CASSLDRNIQYF.

With regard to this clone: Different DNA sequences within this sample yield the same CDR3. This rearrangement joins TRBV27 to TRBJ1-1; 8 nucleotides line up with TRBD1. CDR1 and CDR2 (germline): MNHEY, SMNVEV (reference sequence). V shed 5 bases, J shed 3 bases, and the junction held 5 bases outside the gene matches. The CDR3 covers 14 residues. CDR3 nucleotide sequence: TGTGCCAGCAGTCCGGACAGGGAGCACACTGAAGCTTTCTTT. It encodes CASSPDREHTEAFF.

This clone was seen once. The chain recombines TRBV7-9 with TRBJ1-2; D ambiguous. The CDR3 length is 13 residues. The germline V gene encodes CDR1 SEHNR and CDR2 FQNEAQ (reference sequence). V shed 1 base and J shed 7 bases, with 10 bases lying between them. The DNA of the CDR3 is TGTGCCAGCAGCTTAGAGCAGGTGCGTGGCTACACCTTC. This gives the protein CASSLEQVRGYTF.